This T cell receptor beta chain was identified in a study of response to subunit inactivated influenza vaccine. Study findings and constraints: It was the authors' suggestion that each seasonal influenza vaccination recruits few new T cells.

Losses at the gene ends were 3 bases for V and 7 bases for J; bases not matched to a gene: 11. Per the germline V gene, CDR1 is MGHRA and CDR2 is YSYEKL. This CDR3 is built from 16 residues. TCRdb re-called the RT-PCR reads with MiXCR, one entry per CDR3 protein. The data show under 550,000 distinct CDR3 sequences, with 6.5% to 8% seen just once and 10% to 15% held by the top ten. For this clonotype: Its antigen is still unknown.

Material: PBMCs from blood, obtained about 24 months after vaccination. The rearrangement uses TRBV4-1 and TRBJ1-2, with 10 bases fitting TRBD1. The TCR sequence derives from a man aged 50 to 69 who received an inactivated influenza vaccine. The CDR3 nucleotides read TGCGCCAGCAGCCAGCGATTGGTCGGGACAGGGGCTGGCTACACCTTC. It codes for CASSQRLVGTGAGYTF.